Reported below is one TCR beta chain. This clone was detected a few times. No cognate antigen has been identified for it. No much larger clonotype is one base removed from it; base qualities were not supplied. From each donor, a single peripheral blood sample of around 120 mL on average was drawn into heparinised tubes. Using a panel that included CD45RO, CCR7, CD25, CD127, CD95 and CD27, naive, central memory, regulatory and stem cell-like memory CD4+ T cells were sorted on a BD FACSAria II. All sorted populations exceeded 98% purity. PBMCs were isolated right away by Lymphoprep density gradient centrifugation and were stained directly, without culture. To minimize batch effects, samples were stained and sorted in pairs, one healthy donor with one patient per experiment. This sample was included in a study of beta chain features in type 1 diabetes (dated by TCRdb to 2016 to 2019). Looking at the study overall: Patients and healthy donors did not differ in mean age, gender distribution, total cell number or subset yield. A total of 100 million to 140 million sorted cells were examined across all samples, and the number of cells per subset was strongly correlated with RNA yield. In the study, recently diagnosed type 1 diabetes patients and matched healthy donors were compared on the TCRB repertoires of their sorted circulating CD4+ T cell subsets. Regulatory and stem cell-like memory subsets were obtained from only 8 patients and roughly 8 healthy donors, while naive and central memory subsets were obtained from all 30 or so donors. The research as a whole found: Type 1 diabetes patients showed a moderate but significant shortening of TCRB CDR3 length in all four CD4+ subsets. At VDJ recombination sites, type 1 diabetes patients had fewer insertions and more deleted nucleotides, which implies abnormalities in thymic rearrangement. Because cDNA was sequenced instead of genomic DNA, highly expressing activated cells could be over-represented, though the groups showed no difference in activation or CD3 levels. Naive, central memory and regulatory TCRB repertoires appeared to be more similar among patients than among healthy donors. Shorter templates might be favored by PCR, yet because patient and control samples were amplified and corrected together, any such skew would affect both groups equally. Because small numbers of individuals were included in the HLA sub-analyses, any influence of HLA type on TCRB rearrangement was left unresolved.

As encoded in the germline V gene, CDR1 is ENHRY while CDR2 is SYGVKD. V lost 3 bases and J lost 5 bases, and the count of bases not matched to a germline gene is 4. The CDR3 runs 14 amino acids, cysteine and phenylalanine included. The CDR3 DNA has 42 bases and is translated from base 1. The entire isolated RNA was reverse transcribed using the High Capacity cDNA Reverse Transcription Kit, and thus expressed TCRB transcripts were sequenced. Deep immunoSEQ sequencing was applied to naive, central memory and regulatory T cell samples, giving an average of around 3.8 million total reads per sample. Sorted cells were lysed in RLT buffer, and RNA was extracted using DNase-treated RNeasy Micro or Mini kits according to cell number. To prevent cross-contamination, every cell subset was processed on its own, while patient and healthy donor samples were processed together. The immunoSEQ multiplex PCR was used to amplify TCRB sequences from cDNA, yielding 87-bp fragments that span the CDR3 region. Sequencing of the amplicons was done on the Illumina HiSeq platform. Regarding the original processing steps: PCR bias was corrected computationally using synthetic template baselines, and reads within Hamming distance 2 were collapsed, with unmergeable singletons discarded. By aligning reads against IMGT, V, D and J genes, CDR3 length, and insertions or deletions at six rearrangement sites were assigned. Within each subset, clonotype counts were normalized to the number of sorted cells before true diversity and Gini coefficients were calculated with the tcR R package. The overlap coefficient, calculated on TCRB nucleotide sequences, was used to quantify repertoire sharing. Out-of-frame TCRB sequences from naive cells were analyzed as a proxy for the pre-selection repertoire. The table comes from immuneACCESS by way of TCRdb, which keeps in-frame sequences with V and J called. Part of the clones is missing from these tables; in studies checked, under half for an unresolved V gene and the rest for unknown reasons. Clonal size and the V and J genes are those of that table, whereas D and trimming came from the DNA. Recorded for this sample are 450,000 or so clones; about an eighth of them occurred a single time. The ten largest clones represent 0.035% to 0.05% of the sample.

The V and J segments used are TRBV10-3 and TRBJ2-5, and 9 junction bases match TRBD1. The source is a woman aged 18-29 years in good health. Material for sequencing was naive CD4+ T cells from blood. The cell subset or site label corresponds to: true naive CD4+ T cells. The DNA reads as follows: TGTGCCATCAGTGACATGACAGGGGGGGAGACCCAGTACTTC. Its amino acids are CAISDMTGGETQYF.